The 12 T cell receptor beta chains reported below all come from one sample, sequenced in a study of blood T cell repertoires in COVID-19. Profiled with immunoSEQ multiplex PCR; TCRdb holds only in-frame clones, not every one. The data contain 350,000 to 400,000 clones, roughly 90% of them singletons. The sequencing sample was made of peripheral blood. These receptors originate from a woman in her 30s with COVID-19, enrolled during active disease.

With regard to this clone: The junction differs from germline at one of its ends, possibly a read error. The chain employs TRBV7-7 and TRBJ2-3; 8 bases are shared with TRBD1. Germline V gene sequence: CDR1 SSHAT, CDR2 FNYEAQ (reference sequence). CDR3 length: 16 residues. The CDR3 is CASSQGRDRYTDTQYF. The CDR3 DNA reads as TGTGCTAGCAGCCAAGGGCGGGACAGGTACACAGATACGCAGTATTTT.

The V gene is TRBV5-4, the J gene TRBJ1-2, with 7 bases identical to TRBD1. The CDR3 is 15 residues long. From germline, CDR1 is SGHNT and CDR2 YYREEE (reference sequence). V trimming: 1 base; J trimming: 4 bases; junction bases outside the gene matches: 7. CDR3 sequence: CASSLQGGAGYGYTF. In DNA, the CDR3 is TGTGCCAGCAGCTTGCAGGGGGGCGCAGGCTATGGCTACACCTTC.

V usage is TRBV2 and J usage is TRBJ1-5; 7 bases agree with TRBD1. Germline CDR1 is SNHLY and CDR2 is FYNNEI. V shed 6 bases and J 2 bases; nucleotides not matched to a gene: 13. The CDR3 covers 17 residues. CDR3 bases: TGTGCCAGCAGAGGGAACAGGGGCGTCGGGGGCAATCAGCCCCAGCATTTT. Protein: CASRGNRGVGGNQPQHF. The whole variable domain, filled in from reference TRBV2 and TRBJ1-5, reads EPEVTQTPSHQVTQMGQEVILRCVPISNHLYFYWYRQILGQKVEFLVSFYNNEISEKSEIFDDQFSVERPDGSNFTLKIRSTKLEDSAMYFCASRGNRGVGGNQPQHFGDGTRLSIL.

This chain connects TRBV28 to TRBJ2-2; tentatively, D is TRBD2 (6 bases). Per germline, CDR1 MDHEN and CDR2 SYDVKM. The CDR3 length is 17 residues. The germline V and J ends were trimmed by 3 bases and 4 bases, with 18 bases remaining between them. CDR3 coding DNA: TGTGCCAGCAGTTTCGGGACTCTAAAATCGGGCACCGGGGAGCTGTTTTTT. The encoded protein is CASSFGTLKSGTGELFF.

V and J are TRBV6-6 and TRBJ2-3; 9 bases map to TRBD2. Losses at the gene ends were 5 bases for V and 6 bases for J; bases not matched to a gene: 15. This CDR3 spans 17 amino acids. CDR1 and CDR2 from the germline V gene are MNHNY and SVGAGI (reference sequence). The CDR3: CASSQRGLAGGADTQYF. Here the CDR3 DNA reads TGTGCCAGCAGTCAGCGGGGACTAGCTGGGGGGGCGGATACGCAGTATTTT.

The V call is TRBV18, the J call TRBJ1-1; tentative D call: TRBD1 (6 bases). V was trimmed by 2 bases and J by 1 base, leaving 11 bases between them. The germline V gene encodes CDR1 KGHSH and CDR2 LQKENI. CDR3 length equals 15 residues. The CDR3 spells CASSPAGGANTEAFF. The DNA for the CDR3 is TGTGCCAGCTCACCAGCGGGGGGGGCGAACACTGAAGCTTTCTTT.

The chain recombines TRBV5-1 with TRBJ2-2; TRBD2 might be the D (6 bases). CDR3 size: 15 residues. Germline loops: CDR1 SGHRS, CDR2 YFSETQ. Trimming removed 3 bases from V and 0 bases from J, with 9 bases in between. CDR3 loop: CASSYGGTNTGELFF. The CDR3, as DNA: TGCGCCAGCAGCTACGGCGGGACGAACACCGGGGAGCTGTTTTTT.

Here the CDR3 DNA reads TGCGCCAGCAGCGCAACAGGGGTGGCAGCTTTCTTT. Protein product: CASSATGVAAFF. This chain joins TRBV10-1 and TRBJ1-1; the match to TRBD1 covers 7 bases. There are 12 residues in the CDR3. J was trimmed by 10 bases and V by 6 bases; bases with no gene match: 8. Germline assignment: CDR1 WNHNN and CDR2 SYGVQD (reference sequence).

This clone turned up a few times. The genes are TRBV27 and TRBJ1-4, with TRBD1 identical over 8 bases. With V trimmed by 1 base and J by 4 bases, 5 bases remained unmatched. Germline loops: CDR1 MNHEY, CDR2 SMNVEV (reference sequence). The length of the CDR3 is 16 residues. CDR3 amino acids: CASSLWTGLGNEKLFF. Here the CDR3 DNA reads TGTGCCAGCAGTTTATGGACAGGGTTAGGTAATGAAAAACTGTTTTTT.

The rearrangement uses TRBV5-4 and TRBJ2-1; TRBD2 matches at 14 bases. Looked up from germline, CDR1 is SGHNT and CDR2 is YYREEE (reference sequence). This CDR3 has 17 amino acids. Trimming removed 0 bases from V and 6 bases from J; junction bases left unmatched: 5. The CDR3 coding sequence is TGTGCCAGCAGCTTGGAGGGACTAGCGGGGGCGCTCAATGAGCAGTTCTTC. Translating it yields CASSLEGLAGALNEQFF.

The chain is built from TRBV6-5 and TRBJ1-5, with D perhaps matching TRBD1 (6 bases). Trimming took off 6 bases at V and 3 bases at J, with 12 bases between the two ends. The CDR3 has 14 amino acids. CDR1 and CDR2 from the germline V gene are MNHEY and SVGAGI. The CDR3 coding sequence is TGTGCCAGCAGCCGCGGACAGCTCAATCAGCCCCAGCATTTT. Amino acid sequence: CASSRGQLNQPQHF.

The chain links TRBV4-3 to TRBJ2-7; 10 nucleotides agree with TRBD1. CDR1 is LGHNA and CDR2 is YSLEER in the germline V gene. V dropped 1 base and J dropped 3; count of bases not matched to a gene: 6. The CDR3 is made up of 16 amino acids. The CDR3: CASSQVAGQGLYEQYF. The CDR3 coding sequence is TGCGCCAGCAGCCAAGTAGCGGGACAGGGGCTCTACGAGCAGTACTTC.